Described below is a single TCR beta chain sequence and its context. The antigen is unknown. Constant-segment primers and 5'RACE yielded cDNA libraries for TCR alpha and TCR beta, each carrying sample barcodes and UMIs. TCRdb processed the 5' RACE reads anew with MiXCR; each CDR3 protein has one entry. The sample carries 150,000 to 200,000 distinct CDR3 sequences, 11% recorded once. Trimming took off 3 bases at V and 4 bases at J, with 14 bases between the two ends. Per germline, CDR1 SGHRS and CDR2 YFSETQ. The CDR3 sequence is 15 residues long. The data were obtained in a study of T-cell memory formation after mild COVID-19. Study at large: TCR clusters mostly belonged to single donors. Study results and caveats: Mostly located in CM and EM were contracting CD4+ clones, with contracting CD8+ clones located in EMRA. Researchers found some responding clones in pre-infection memory, a sign that cross-reactive memory joined.

This chain connects TRBV5-1 to TRBJ1-5; D is perhaps TRBD1 (5 bases). The specimen was PBMCs or a T cell subset sorted from them (not recorded which). This receptor was obtained from a man aged 18-30 years who had mild COVID-19 (a few samples of this study predate the infection). Cell type and time point are not known. This CDR3 is CASSSSGGRNQPQHF. The CDR3 nucleotides read TGCGCCAGCAGCTCCAGTGGGGGACGGAATCAGCCCCAGCATTTT.